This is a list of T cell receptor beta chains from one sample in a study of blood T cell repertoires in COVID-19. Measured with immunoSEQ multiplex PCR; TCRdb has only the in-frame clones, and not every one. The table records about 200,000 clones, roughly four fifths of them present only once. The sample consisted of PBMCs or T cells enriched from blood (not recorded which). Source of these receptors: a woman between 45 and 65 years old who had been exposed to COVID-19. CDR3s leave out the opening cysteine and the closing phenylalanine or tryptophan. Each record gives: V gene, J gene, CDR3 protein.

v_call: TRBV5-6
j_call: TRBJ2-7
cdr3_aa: ASSLAPQGGFYEQY

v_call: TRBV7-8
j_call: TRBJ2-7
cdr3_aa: ASSLGQGDEQY

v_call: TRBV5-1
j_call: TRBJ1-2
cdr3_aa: ASSKTGEVNYGYT

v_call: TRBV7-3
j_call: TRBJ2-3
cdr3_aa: ASSLTSTSTDTQY

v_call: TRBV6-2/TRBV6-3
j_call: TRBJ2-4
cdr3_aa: ASSQDRIGGIQY

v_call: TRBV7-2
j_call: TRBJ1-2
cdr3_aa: ASSPGTRNYGYT

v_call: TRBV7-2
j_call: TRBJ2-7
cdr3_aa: ASSSEGTGMLYEQY

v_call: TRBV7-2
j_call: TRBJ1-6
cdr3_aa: ASSPSGGSNNSPLH

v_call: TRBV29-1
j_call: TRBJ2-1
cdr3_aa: SVSVNNEQF

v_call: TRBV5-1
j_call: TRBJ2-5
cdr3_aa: ASHTGGAFQETQY

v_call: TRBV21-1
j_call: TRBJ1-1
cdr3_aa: ASSICLSEAF

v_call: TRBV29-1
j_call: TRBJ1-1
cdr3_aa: SAGGGGGISAEAF

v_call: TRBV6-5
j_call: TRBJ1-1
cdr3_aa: ASGTGMNTEAF

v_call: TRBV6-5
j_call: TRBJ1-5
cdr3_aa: ATGQGHNQPQH

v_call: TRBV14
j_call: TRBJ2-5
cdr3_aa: ASSLGQTGETQY

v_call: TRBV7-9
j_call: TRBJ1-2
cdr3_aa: ASSPPGGHYGYT

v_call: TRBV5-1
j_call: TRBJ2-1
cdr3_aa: ASSLGGRGEQF

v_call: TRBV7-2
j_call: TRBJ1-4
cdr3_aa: ASSSQGSGEKLF

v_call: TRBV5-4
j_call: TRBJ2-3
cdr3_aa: ASRGGGGAGDTQY

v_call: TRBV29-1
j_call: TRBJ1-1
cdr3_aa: SVVRGNTEAF

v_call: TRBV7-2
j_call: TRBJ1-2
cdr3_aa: ASSHDRAYGYT

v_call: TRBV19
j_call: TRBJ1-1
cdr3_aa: ASSRETGITEAF

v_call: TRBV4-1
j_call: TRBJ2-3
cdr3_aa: ASSTGDPGTQY

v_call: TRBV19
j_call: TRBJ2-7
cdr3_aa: ASSATRGTAYEQY

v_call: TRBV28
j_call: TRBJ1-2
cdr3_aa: ASKRGDYVYGYT

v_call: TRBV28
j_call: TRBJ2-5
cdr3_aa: ASSSGKETQY

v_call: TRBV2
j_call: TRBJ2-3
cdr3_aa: ASGRDRGGTDTQY

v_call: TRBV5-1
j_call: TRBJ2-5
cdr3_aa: ASSSGLAGQETQY

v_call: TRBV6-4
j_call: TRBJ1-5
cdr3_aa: ASRVMTFFNQPQH

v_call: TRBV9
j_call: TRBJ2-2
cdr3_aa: ASSVGVTGELF

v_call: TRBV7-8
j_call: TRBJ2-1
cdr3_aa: ASSSTLGQGVNNEQF

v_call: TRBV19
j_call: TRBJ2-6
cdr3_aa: ASSPAGGPGANVLT

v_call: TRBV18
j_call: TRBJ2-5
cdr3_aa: ASQGQVQETQY

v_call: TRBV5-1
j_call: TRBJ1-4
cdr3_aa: ASSLDFNEKLF

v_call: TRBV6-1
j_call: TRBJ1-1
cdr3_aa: ASSEGGQLGKAF

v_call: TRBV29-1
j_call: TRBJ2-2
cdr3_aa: SVGHTGELF

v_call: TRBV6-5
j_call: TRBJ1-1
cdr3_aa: ASSYAVRGRGAEAF